Shown below are 14 T cell receptor beta chains from a single sample sequenced in a study of vaccination effects on CD4 cells after COVID-19 (dated by TCRdb to between 2021 and 2022). In the ViraFEST assay, PBMC were stimulated with viral peptide pools, and antigen-specific CD4+ T cell clonotypes were then identified by expansion using TCR sequencing. After about 10 days of culture, CD4+ T cells were isolated with the EasySep CD4+ T cell isolation kit. PCR-confirmed SARS-CoV-2 infection had occurred in convalescent patients between March and December 2020, before the Alpha, Beta and Delta variants emerged in the United States. Each participant received two doses of an mRNA SARS-CoV-2 vaccine, either BNT162b2 or mRNA-1273. Libraries were prepared through the immunoSEQ multiplex PCR assay. The table was pulled from immuneACCESS by TCRdb, which kept in-frame rearrangements only. Such tables lose some clones; where checked, under half of the loss comes from unresolved V genes, and the rest has no known cause. This sample is represented by 17,000 or so clones; over 65% of them were singletons. Of the sample, about 20% falls within the top ten clones.

These TCRs' antigens remain unknown. The sample was CD4+ T cells from PBMCs cultured with SARS-CoV-2 spike peptides, taken after COVID-19 vaccination. According to the study, the label for this sample's cell subset or site signals: SARS-CoV-2 spike overlapping peptide pool stimulation. The receptors stem from a human donor who had a prior SARS-CoV-2 infection.

The gene calls are TRBV11-1 and TRBJ2-1; 7 positions match TRBD2. This CDR3 region has 16 residues. The trim removed 5 bases at V and 4 bases at J, leaving 11 bases unmatched. Germline V gene lookup returns CDR1 SGHAT and CDR2 FQDESV (reference sequence). Here the CDR3 DNA reads TGTGCCAGCAGCCCCCTTAGCGGGTTCGCGTACAATGAGCAGTTCTTC. This codes for CASSPLSGFAYNEQFF. Supplemented by reference TRBV11-1 and TRBJ2-1, the full variable domain reads EAEVAQSPRYKITEKSQAVAFWCDPISGHATLYWYRQILGQGPELLVQFQDESVVDDSQLPKDRFSAERLKGVDSTLKIQPAELGDSAMYLCASSPLSGFAYNEQFFGPGTRLTVL.

This rearrangement joins TRBV7-2 to TRBJ2-7; D possibly corresponds to TRBD2 (5 bases). V lost 5 bases and J 2 bases, leaving 10 bases between the germline ends. Per germline, CDR1 SGHTA and CDR2 FQGNSA. This CDR3 is 13 amino acids long. The CDR3 nucleotides read TGTGCCAGCAGCCTGAGCGGCCCCTACGAGCAGTACTTC. Its translation is CASSLSGPYEQYF.

This chain connects TRBV28 to TRBJ1-3; D unresolved. The length of the CDR3 is 12 residues. V was pared by 2 bases and J by 5 bases, with 4 bases between. Germline V CDR1 and CDR2: MDHEN, SYDVKM. CDR3 nucleotides: TGTGCCAGCAGTTTACAGCGAAACACCATATATTTT. This codes for CASSLQRNTIYF.

The chain has TRBV10-1 and TRBJ2-3; 11 bases agree with TRBD2. Germline V gene sequence: CDR1 WNHNN, CDR2 SYGVQD (reference sequence). This CDR3 is built from 15 residues. V shed 6 bases and J 2 bases; nucleotides not matched to a gene: 4. The DNA of the CDR3 is TGCGCCAGCAGGGGGGGACTAGCGGACACAGATACGCAGTATTTT. As protein: CASRGGLADTDTQYF.

The V and J genes are TRBV13 and TRBJ1-1, with 10 bases that match TRBD1. Germline V lookup: CDR1 PRHDT, CDR2 FYEKMQ (reference sequence). The J segment lost 2 bases and the V segment lost 5 bases, leaving 8 bases of the junction unmatched. The CDR3 is made up of 16 amino acids. Here the CDR3 DNA reads TGTGCCAGCAGCCTTATAGGACAGGGGGAAAACACTGAAGCTTTCTTT. It codes for CASSLIGQGENTEAFF. Based on the CDR3 plus reference TRBV13 and TRBJ1-1, the full variable domain is AAGVIQSPRHLIKEKRETATLKCYPIPRHDTVYWYQQGPGQDPQFLISFYEKMQSDKGSIPDRFSAQQFSDYHSELNMSSLELGDSALYFCASSLIGQGENTEAFFGQGTRLTVV.

The rearrangement uses TRBV28 and TRBJ2-2; D might be TRBD1 (5 bases). This CDR3 has 14 amino acids. With 2 bases removed from V and 1 base from J, the gap between germline ends came to 5 bases. Germline loops: CDR1 MDHEN, CDR2 SYDVKM. In DNA, the CDR3 is TGTGCCAGCAGTTTAGGACAGAACACCGGGGAGCTGTTTTTT. Residues: CASSLGQNTGELFF.

The V call is TRBV5-1, the J call TRBJ2-1; TRBD2 matches 10 bases. This CDR3 is built from 18 residues. V was clipped by 3 bases and J by 7 bases; unmatched bases: 16. Germline assignment: CDR1 SGHRS and CDR2 YFSETQ. The CDR3 DNA is TGCGCCAGCAGCTATCCTAGCGGGAGTCTCGTCTTGCGGAATGAGCAGTTCTTC. Translation: CASSYPSGSLVLRNEQFF.

The chain has TRBV6-2 or TRBV6-3 and TRBJ1-2; 11 nucleotides match TRBD1. With V trimmed by 4 bases and J by 5 bases, 12 bases remained unmatched. Germline V gives CDR1 MNHEY, CDR2 SVGEGT. This CDR3 region has 17 residues. CDR3 loop: CASSWGQGEPSPYGYTF. The CDR3 nucleotides read TGTGCCAGCAGTTGGGGACAGGGGGAGCCTTCACCATATGGCTACACCTTC.

This rearrangement joins TRBV6-5 to TRBJ1-1; tentatively, D is TRBD1 (6 bases). The germline gives CDR1 MNHEY, CDR2 SVGAGI. Trimming left V 4 bases short and J 2 bases short, with 11 bases between. This CDR3 is 14 amino acids long. CDR3 protein: CASSSDRFNTEAFF. The CDR3 nucleotides are TGTGCCAGCAGTTCTGACAGGTTTAACACTGAAGCTTTCTTT.

The chain recombines TRBV5-6 with TRBJ2-7, with TRBD1 identical over 7 bases. Germline loops: CDR1 SGHDT, CDR2 YYEEEE. The CDR3 runs to 14 residues. After removal of 0 bases from V and 9 bases from J, the junction contained 9 bases not matched to a gene. CDR3: CASSLVSARGMQYF. The CDR3 nucleotides are TGTGCCAGCAGCTTGGTATCGGCCAGGGGGATGCAGTACTTC.

V gene TRBV11-3 combines with J gene TRBJ2-5, with no clear D. The CDR3 has 12 residues. V lost 3 bases, J lost 2 bases, and 4 bases lay in between. Germline CDR1 SGHNT, CDR2 YENEEA. The CDR3 spells CASSLGQETQYF. The CDR3 DNA reads as TGTGCCAGCAGCTTGGGTCAAGAGACCCAGTACTTC.

A single count supports this clone. This chain connects TRBV23-1 to TRBJ1-1; D not certain. TRBV23-1 has ORF status, its function being uncertain. V gave up 0 bases and J gave up 3 bases, with 20 bases separating them. The CDR3 totals 18 residues. This chain's CDR3 is CASSQSAVRRVGHTEAFF. CDR3 nucleotides: TGCGCCAGCAGTCAATCGGCGGTTCGCCGTGTAGGACACACTGAAGCTTTCTTT.

CDR3 sequence: CASSKTPVVSYNEQFF. In nucleotides, the CDR3 is TGCGCCAGCAGCAAAACTCCCGTTGTCTCCTACAATGAGCAGTTCTTC. The rearrangement links TRBV5-1 to TRBJ2-1; D not resolved. Germline values: CDR1 SGHRS, CDR2 YFSETQ. The CDR3 length is 16 residues. Trimming took off 4 bases at V and 0 bases at J, with 14 bases between the two ends.

The chain links TRBV12-5 to TRBJ2-7; D is unresolved. V lost 1 base and J 9 bases, leaving 10 bases between the germline ends. Germline CDR1 LGHNT, CDR2 FRNRAP. The CDR3 extends over 12 amino acids. DNA for the CDR3: TGTGCTAGTGGTTTGGGCTCCCAGAGGCAGTACTTC. Protein sequence: CASGLGSQRQYF.